This TCR beta chain was documented in a study of T cell responses to AZD1222 COVID-19 vaccine. Study-wide points: With dominance at 160-218 and 743-854, vaccine-associated CD4 TCRs spanned spike.

This clone was observed once. No antigen is known for it. Germline V CDR1 and CDR2: LNHDA, SQIVND (reference sequence). This CDR3 is built from 16 residues. V was pared by 3 bases and J by 0 bases, with 12 bases between. Method: immunoSEQ multiplex PCR; TCRdb's copy keeps in-frame clones and lacks some. Of tens of thousands of clones detected, over 85% appear once; the ten largest clones hold around 2.2%. Sequencing used peripheral blood, obtained on day 0 of AZD1222 vaccination. The TCR comes from an adult in good health. The chain combines TRBV19 with TRBJ1-3; no reliable D call. The CDR3 is CASSISWGGSGNTIYF. As DNA, the CDR3 is TGTGCCAGTAGTATCTCATGGGGTGGCTCTGGAAACACCATATATTTT.